The clone carrying this TCR beta chain has a handful of counts. The antigen remains undetermined. The junction had 10 bases not matched to a gene; V was cut back by 4 bases and J by 4 bases. The CDR3 length is 19 residues. Germline loops: CDR1 SGHRS, CDR2 YFSETQ. This entry is derived from a study of identical twins. Study-wide findings and caveats: Zero-insertion findings could be partly confounded by invariant cells (MAIT and iNKT cells).

The authors used template switching to add a universal primer site and gave cDNA unique molecular identifiers. One entry per CDR3 protein, called by TCRdb with MiXCR from the 5' RACE reads. The sample includes hundreds of thousands of distinct CDR3 sequences, about 14% of them seen just once. This receptor was identified in a woman younger than 30 in good health. The material sequenced was memory (CD45RO+) T cells sorted from blood. This chain connects TRBV5-1 to TRBJ2-2; 16 bases are shared with TRBD2. The CDR3 nucleotides read TGCGCCAGCAGCCCAGCCGGGACTAGCGGGGGGGGCCGCACCGGGGAGCTGTTTTTT. Residues: CASSPAGTSGGGRTGELFF.